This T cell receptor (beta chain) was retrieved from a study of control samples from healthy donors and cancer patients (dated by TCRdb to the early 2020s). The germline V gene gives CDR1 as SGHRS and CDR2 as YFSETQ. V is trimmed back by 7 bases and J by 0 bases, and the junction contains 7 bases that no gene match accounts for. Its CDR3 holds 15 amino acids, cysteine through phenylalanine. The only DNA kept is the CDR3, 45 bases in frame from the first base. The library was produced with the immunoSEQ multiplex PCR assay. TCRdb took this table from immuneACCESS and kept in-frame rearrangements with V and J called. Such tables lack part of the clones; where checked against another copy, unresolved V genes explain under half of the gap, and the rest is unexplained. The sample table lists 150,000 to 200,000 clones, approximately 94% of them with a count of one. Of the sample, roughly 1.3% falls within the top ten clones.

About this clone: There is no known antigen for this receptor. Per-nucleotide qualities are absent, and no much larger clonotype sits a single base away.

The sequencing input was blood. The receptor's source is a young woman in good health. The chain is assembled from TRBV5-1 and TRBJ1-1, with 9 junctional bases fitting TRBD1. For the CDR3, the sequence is CASSRGDRVNTEAFF. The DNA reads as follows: TGCGCCAGCTCTCGGGGGGACAGGGTGAACACTGAAGCTTTCTTT. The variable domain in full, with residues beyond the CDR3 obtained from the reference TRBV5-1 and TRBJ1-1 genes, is KAGVTQTPRYLIKTRGQQVTLSCSPISGHRSVSWYQQTPGQGLQFLFEYFSETQRNKGNFPGRFSGRQFSNSRSEMNVSTLELGDSALYLCASSRGDRVNTEAFFGQGTRLTVV.